The present T cell receptor (beta chain) was sequenced within a study of shared clonotypes between healthy human individuals. In the naive CD8 group, cells lacked CD45RO and were positively selected for CCR7, so terminally differentiated effector memory CD45RA+ cells were left out. CDR1 is SGHTA, CDR2 FQGNSA, per germline. This CDR3 contains 15 residues. Germline trimming cut 1 base from V and 0 bases from J; bases unmatched to any gene: 3. TCRdb's copy holds only in-frame clones and misses some; the assay was immunoSEQ multiplex PCR. The sample lists about 610,000 clones, around 96% occurring once. This clone was detected once. The target antigen is unknown. Study conclusions and caveats: The naive CD4 repertoires of several donors were compared, and 5% to 6.5% of clonotypes were shared. A reduction in generation probabilities was seen for non-shared clonotypes relative to those shared by all four donors.

The source is a woman between 25 and 40 years old in good health. Sequencing was performed on naive CD8+ T cells sorted from blood. The V gene is TRBV7-2, the J gene TRBJ2-7; 7 bases align to TRBD2. The CDR3 reads CASSLDLAASYEQYF. The CDR3 DNA follows: TGTGCCAGCAGCTTAGACCTAGCGGCCTCCTACGAGCAGTACTTC.